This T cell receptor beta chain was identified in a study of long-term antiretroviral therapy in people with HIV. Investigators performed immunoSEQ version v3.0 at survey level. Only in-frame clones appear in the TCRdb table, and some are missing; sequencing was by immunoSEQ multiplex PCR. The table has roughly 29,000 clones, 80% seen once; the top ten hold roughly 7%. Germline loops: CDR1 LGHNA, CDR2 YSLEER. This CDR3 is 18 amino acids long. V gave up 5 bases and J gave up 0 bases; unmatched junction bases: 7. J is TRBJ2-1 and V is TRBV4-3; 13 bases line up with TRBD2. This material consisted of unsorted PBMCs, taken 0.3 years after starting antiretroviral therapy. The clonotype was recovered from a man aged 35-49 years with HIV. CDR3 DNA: TGCGCCAGCAGCTACGGACTAGCGGGAGCCGGCTCCTACAATGAGCAGTTCTTC. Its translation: CASSYGLAGAGSYNEQFF.